One and the same sample provided the 11 T cell receptor beta chains below, sequenced in a study of T-cell memory formation after mild COVID-19. TCRdb analysed the 5' RACE reads with MiXCR anew, one entry per CDR3 protein. Here the sample spans a few hundred thousand distinct CDR3 sequences, around 27% being singletons. The sequencing input was PBMCs or a T cell subset sorted from them (not recorded which). These receptors were taken from an adult woman who had mild COVID-19 (a few samples of this study predate the infection). Cell type and time point are not known.

The table lists this clonotype with a few counts. V gene TRBV6-1 combines with J gene TRBJ1-2, with a tentative D call TRBD1 (5 bases). This CDR3 spans 15 amino acids. Germline CDR1 reads MNHNS; CDR2 reads SASEGT. V dropped 6 bases and J dropped 5 bases, with 19 bases sitting between them. The CDR3 DNA sequence: TGTGCCAGCAGGGAGGGGACTCTTCTTCGGTATGGCTACACCTTC. Its protein product is CASREGTLLRYGYTF.

This clonotype was observed at least ten times. V usage is TRBV4-1 and J usage is TRBJ2-1, with 8 positions matching TRBD2. This CDR3 comprises 15 residues. Trimming at V came to 0 bases and at J to 6 bases, leaving 4 bases not matched to a gene. Germline V gives CDR1 MGHRA, CDR2 YSYEKL. The CDR3 DNA follows: TGCGCCAGCAGCCAAGATCCGGGGGGGCCCAATGAGCAGTTCTTC. It translates to CASSQDPGGPNEQFF.

This clonotype was observed a handful of times. The rearrangement links TRBV6-4 to TRBJ2-3, with 9 bases fitting TRBD1. The CDR3 consists of 14 residues. In germline, CDR1 is MRHNA, CDR2 SNTAGT. The junction had 6 bases not matched to a gene; V was cut back by 4 bases and J by 7 bases. The CDR3 nucleotides are TGTGCCAGCAGTGTAGAACAGGGGGCGAATACGCAGTATTTT. It codes for CASSVEQGANTQYF.

This chain links TRBV18 with TRBJ2-3; D is uncertain. V lost 0 bases and J 5 bases, leaving 6 bases between the germline ends. This CDR3 is built from 13 residues. Germline CDR1 reads KGHSH; CDR2 reads LQKENI. CDR3 loop: CASSPPPRDTQYF. The CDR3 DNA sequence: TGTGCCAGCTCACCACCGCCAAGAGATACGCAGTATTTT.

The chain links TRBV2 to TRBJ1-4; D gene unclear. The V and J ends lost 4 bases and 7 bases respectively, with 4 bases between them. Germline V CDR1 and CDR2: SNHLY, FYNNEI. The CDR3 covers 11 residues. In nucleotides, the CDR3 is TGTGCCAGCAGTGTCCGTGAAAAACTGTTTTTT. Its translation is CASSVREKLFF.

The V and J genes are TRBV12-3 or TRBV12-4 and TRBJ2-5; D may match TRBD1 or TRBD2 (5 bases each). Trimming pared 6 bases from V and 3 bases from J, leaving 11 bases between. CDR3 length: 13 residues. CDR3 bases: TGTGCCAGCAGAAGAGGGGCAAAAGAGACCCAGTACTTC. It yields the protein CASRRGAKETQYF.

The chain links TRBV6-2 or TRBV6-3 to TRBJ1-1; D remains unclear. This CDR3 is 14 amino acids long. The germline V gene encodes CDR1 MNHEY and CDR2 SVGEGT. The ends were cut back, 6 bases at V and 0 bases at J, with 11 bases in the middle. CDR3 coding DNA: TGTGCCAGCAGCCCAAACACAATGAACACTGAAGCTTTCTTT. This gives the protein CASSPNTMNTEAFF.

This clonotype has just a few counts. The CDR3 nucleotides read TGTGCCATCAGTGAGTCGATCGAGCACTCCTACGAGCAGTACTTC. Its protein is CAISESIEHSYEQYF. The chain joins TRBV10-3 to TRBJ2-7, with D hard to call. Trimming stripped 0 bases from V and 0 bases from J, with 9 bases between. Germline V gene sequence: CDR1 ENHRY, CDR2 SYGVKD. This CDR3 region has 15 residues.

The chain uses TRBV24-1 and TRBJ2-5; a possible D gene is TRBD1 (6 bases). This CDR3 is built from 18 residues. The germline gives CDR1 KGHDR, CDR2 SFDVKD. V was trimmed by 2 bases and J by 4 bases, leaving 22 bases between them. The CDR3 bases are TGTGCCACCAGTGATTCGGAGTATTGGCGCAGGGGCCGAGAGACCCAGTACTTC. As protein: CATSDSEYWRRGRETQYF.

This clonotype has just a few counts. V is TRBV6-5 and J is TRBJ1-2; 7 nucleotides line up with TRBD1. The CDR3 runs to 14 residues. Losses at the gene ends were 7 bases for V and 8 bases for J; bases not matched to a gene: 13. Germline CDR1 reads MNHEY; CDR2 reads SVGAGI. The chain's CDR3 is CASTKDYRGGGYTF. CDR3 DNA: TGTGCCAGCACAAAAGATTACAGGGGAGGAGGCTACACCTTC.

The chain links TRBV29-1 to TRBJ2-1; D perhaps matches TRBD1 (5 bases). This CDR3 comprises 11 residues. From germline, CDR1 is SQVTM and CDR2 ANQGSEA. V was shortened by 7 bases and J by 6 bases, with 10 bases between the two germline ends. CDR3 DNA sequence: TGCAGCGGATACAGGATCAATGAGCAGTTCTTC. Translating gives CSGYRINEQFF.